This TCR beta chain emerged from a study of OX40 agonist ivuxolimab in advanced cancers. For the wider study: Ivuxolimab, which targeted the costimulatory receptor OX40 (CD134), was an agonistic, fully human IgG2 monoclonal antibody. The monotherapy dose-escalation portion (N ≈ 50 patients) of the phase I ivuxolimab trial is reported in the paper. The purpose of peripheral TCRbeta sequencing was to test whether ivuxolimab changed TCR sequence diversity and led to clonal T-cell expansion. Prior anti-PD-1, anti-PD-L1 or anti-CTLA-4 therapy was permitted, and checkpoint inhibitors had been received by roughly 42% of dose-escalation patients. Of the 50 to 55 patients in dose escalation, about 19 had hepatocellular carcinoma, roughly 15 had melanoma, 9 had renal cell carcinoma and 9 had head and neck cancer. Partial responses were achieved by three dose-escalation patients, of whom one had hepatocellular carcinoma and two had cutaneous melanoma. In the dose-escalation cohort, 65% to 90% of patients were male, and the mean age was roughly 60 years, with a range of about 20 to 90. Intravenous ivuxolimab was administered to patients every 2 weeks at six dose levels: 0.01, 0.1, 0.3, 1.5, 3 and 10 mg/kg. Points the paper makes about the study in general: On average, CD8+ T cells showed more expanded clones than CD4+ T cells after ivuxolimab. Partial responders in the 0.1-3.0 mg/kg groups had among the lowest normalized peripheral clonal expansion, especially among CD8+ T cells. The antigen specificity of the peripheral T cells that underwent clonal expansion was not determined. At doses from 0.1 to 3.0 mg/kg, clonal expansion was seen in both CD4+ and CD8+ blood T cells between baseline and week 6. Low levels of normalized T-cell clonal expansion were also shown by some nonresponding patients.

Per the germline V gene, SGHDT is the CDR1 and YYEEEE is the CDR2. Reading from cysteine to phenylalanine, the CDR3 counts 12 amino acids. Only the CDR3 region is kept as DNA, spanning 36 bases read in frame from base 1. The trim is 4 bases for V and 14 bases for J, with a gap of 16 bases between the germline ends. For sequencing of the TCRbeta CDR3 region, genomic DNA was extracted from the sorted cells. TCRbeta CDR3 regions were sequenced using the immunoSEQ Assay. The source is immuneACCESS, and TCRdb retained only in-frame sequences with V and J called. Part of the clones is not carried over; for the studies checked, unresolved V genes explain less than half of this, and the remainder is unexplained. The sample table contains just under 20,000 clones; only one count was recorded for around 80% of them. 12% to 15% of the sample is taken by the ten largest. As concerns this clone: The specificity of this receptor is unknown. One base away there is no much larger clone; base qualities are not given.

The trial excluded patients who had a history of autoimmune disease or were on systemic immunosuppression. Peripheral blood for TCR sequencing was drawn from every dose cohort at baseline, at cycle 4 day 1 and at cycle 7 day 1. The samples were drawn from a first-in-human, open-label, multicenter phase I dose-escalation trial of ivuxolimab. Adults with locally advanced or metastatic melanoma, renal cell carcinoma, hepatocellular carcinoma or head and neck squamous cell carcinoma were enrolled in the trial. Before TCR sequencing, CD4+ T cells and CD8+ T cells were sorted from peripheral blood as separate populations.

Sequencing was performed on CD4+ or CD8+ T cells sorted from blood, taken in a trial of the OX40 agonist ivuxolimab. This TCR was recovered from an adult with an advanced solid tumor such as melanoma, head and neck, liver or kidney cancer. The receptor chain draws on TRBV5-6 and TRBJ2-1, with a weak D call of TRBD1 (6 bases match). The DNA reads as follows: TGTGCCAGCAGCCACGGAGCAGACAGGAAGTTCTTC. Translation gives CASSHGADRKFF.